This T cell receptor beta chain was sequenced for a study of CD8+CD57+ T cells in acquired aplastic anemia. On the study more broadly: Across the sorted CD4+ and CD8+ cells, DNA amounts averaged roughly 3 ug. Study-wide findings and caveats: Patients and controls shared 25 to 30 CD8+ CDR3 sequences, which appeared highly expressed in patients and within their immunodominant clones. The CD8+ Simpson's diversity of patients and controls was not significantly different.

In regard to this clonotype: As yet, its antigen is unknown.

Genomic DNA served as template for TCR beta VDJ and CDR3 profiling. TCRdb itself ran the reads through MiXCR, one entry per CDR3 protein. The data show roughly 180,000 distinct CDR3 sequences, approximately 45% seen once. The CDR3 is 14 residues long. Germline V lookup: CDR1 PRHDT, CDR2 FYEKMQ (reference sequence). The V and J ends lost 5 bases and 4 bases, in that order; junction bases with no gene match: 4. This clonotype was sampled from a human donor in good health. The V gene is TRBV13, the J gene TRBJ2-2, with 7 bases lining up with TRBD2. The specimen sequenced was sorted CD4+, CD8+, or CD8+CD57+ T cells (not recorded which) from PBMCs. CDR3 coding DNA: TGTGCCAGCAGCCAATGGGGGGGCACCGGGGAGCTGTTTTTT. Translation: CASSQWGGTGELFF.